Listed below are T cell receptor beta chains from one sample, sequenced in a study of metastatic and nonmetastatic thyroid tumors. TCRdb re-called clones via MiXCR from the PCR reads. Here the sample spans 72,000 or so clones, roughly 18% being singletons. Sequencing was performed on blood. Every receptor here comes from a female donor with papillary thyroid cancer or a benign thyroid nodule (not recorded which). Some clones in this sample may be carry-over from other donors' samples. The CDR3 runs from the conserved cysteine through the conserved F or W. The D gene is left open where the match is weak. For some rows the clone size is stated as once, few or many, or as a class when expanded; others skip it.

TRBV30	many	-	TRBJ2-6	CAWSAVGGGRGANVLTF	TGTGCCTGGAGTGCCGTCGGTGGAGGTCGCGGGGCCAACGTCCTGACTTTC
TRBV19	few	-	TRBJ1-2	CASSIGRAGVRGYTF	TGTGCCAGTAGTATAGGCCGGGCAGGGGTGCGAGGCTACACCTTC
TRBV7-6	many	-	TRBJ1-4	CASSLATNEKLFF	TGTGCCAGCAGCCTTGCAACTAATGAAAAACTGTTTTTT
TRBV20-1	once	-	TRBJ1-1	CSAWGEGTNLFTEAFF	TGCAGTGCTTGGGGAGAGGGGACAAATCTTTTCACTGAAGCTTTCTTT
TRBV3-1	many	-	TRBJ1-2	CASSPPSEARRRRHYGYTF	TGTGCCAGCAGCCCACCAAGCGAGGCCAGACGACGCCGCCACTATGGCTACACCTTC
TRBV6-5	many	-	TRBJ1-2	CASSYSPFAYGYTF	TGTGCCAGCAGTTACTCCCCTTTTGCCTATGGCTACACCTTC
TRBV6-1	many	-	TRBJ1-2	CASTGGGYGYTF	TGTGCCAGCACCGGGGGAGGGTATGGCTACACCTTC
TRBV10-3	many	-	TRBJ1-6	CAITEGGLESPLHF	TGTGCCATCACCGAGGGGGGGTTAGAGTCACCCCTCCACTTT
TRBV20-1	many	TRBD1	TRBJ1-1	CSARNPRQGAAEAFF	TGCAGTGCTAGAAACCCTCGACAGGGGGCGGCTGAAGCTTTCTTT
TRBV27	-	-	TRBJ2-7	CASRPETSYEQYF	TGTGCCAGCAGACCAGAGACAAGTTACGAGCAGTACTTC
TRBV30	few	TRBD1	TRBJ1-2	CAWSKGASYGYTF	TGTGCCTGGAGTAAGGGGGCGTCGTATGGCTACACCTTC
TRBV5-1	many	-	TRBJ2-3	CASSLTGLGGDTQYF	TGCGCCAGCAGCTTGACGGGGTTGGGTGGAGATACGCAGTATTTT
TRBV9	many	-	TRBJ2-7	CASSVGGLAAYEQYF	TGTGCCAGCAGCGTCGGGGGGCTAGCAGCCTACGAGCAGTACTTC
TRBV19	many	-	TRBJ1-1	CASTVPTLNTEAFF	TGTGCCAGTACGGTCCCGACTCTGAACACTGAAGCTTTCTTT
TRBV18	many	TRBD1	TRBJ1-1	CASSPQGQSTEAFF	TGTGCCAGCTCACCACAGGGACAGAGCACTGAAGCTTTCTTT
TRBV20-1	once	-	TRBJ1-1	CSAQPGPERDEAFF	TGCAGTGCCCAACCGGGACCCGAGAGGGATGAAGCTTTCTTT
TRBV10-2	-	TRBD2	TRBJ2-2	CASMLAGVAGELFF	TGCGCCAGCATGCTAGCGGGAGTCGCCGGGGAGCTGTTTTTT
TRBV6-1	many	-	TRBJ1-4	CASSEAVSYDSAYGKLFF	TGTGCCAGCAGTGAAGCAGTTTCGTATGACAGCGCTTATGGAAAACTGTTTTTT
TRBV7-6	-	-	TRBJ2-2	CASSPVGAGELFF	TGTGCCAGCAGCCCCGTGGGGGCCGGGGAGCTGTTTTTT
TRBV18	many	-	TRBJ1-3	CASSRTGFNSGNTIYF	TGTGCCAGCTCACGTACAGGGTTCAACTCGGGAAACACCATATATTTT
TRBV2	many	TRBD2	TRBJ2-1	CATGLAGVGEQFF	TGTGCCACCGGACTAGCGGGAGTCGGGGAGCAGTTCTTC
TRBV7-2	many	-	TRBJ1-2	CASTPLLGGLDGYTF	TGTGCCAGCACTCCCCTACTAGGAGGCCTGGATGGCTACACCTTC
TRBV6-4	many	-	TRBJ2-1	CASSVGGPSYNEQFF	TGTGCCAGCAGTGTAGGCGGACCCTCCTACAATGAGCAGTTCTTC
TRBV7-2	many	-	TRBJ2-1	CASSPANSNNEQFF	TGTGCCAGCAGCCCAGCGAATAGCAACAATGAGCAGTTCTTC
TRBV13	-	TRBD1	TRBJ1-2	CASSAQGGRNYGYTF	TGTGCCAGCAGCGCTCAGGGGGGACGGAACTATGGCTACACCTTC
TRBV24-1	many	TRBD1	TRBJ2-2	CATSVQGRDTGELFF	TGTGCCACCAGCGTACAGGGGCGGGACACCGGGGAGCTGTTTTTT
TRBV14	many	TRBD1	TRBJ1-4	CASSPGQGAGKLFF	TGTGCCAGCAGCCCTGGACAGGGGGCTGGTAAACTGTTTTTT
TRBV6-1	few	-	TRBJ2-3	CASSKQGGTDTQYF	TGTGCCAGCAGCAAACAGGGCGGCACAGATACGCAGTATTTT
TRBV11-2	many	-	TRBJ1-2	CASSFSDAYYGYTF	TGTGCCAGCAGCTTCTCGGACGCATACTATGGCTACACCTTC
TRBV10-3	many	-	TRBJ1-2	CAISEQGQEPRPYGYTF	TGTGCCATCAGTGAGCAGGGGCAAGAGCCCCGTCCCTATGGCTACACCTTC
TRBV4-1	many	-	TRBJ2-1	CASSQLVGYEQFF	TGCGCCAGCAGCCAGTTAGTGGGCTATGAGCAGTTCTTC
TRBV30	-	TRBD2	TRBJ2-1	CAWSEAGGPDEQFF	TGTGCCTGGAGCGAAGCGGGAGGTCCGGATGAGCAGTTCTTC
TRBV6-1	many	-	TRBJ1-1	CASSERGVNTEAFF	TGTGCCAGCAGTGAAAGGGGGGTGAACACTGAAGCTTTCTTT
TRBV20-1	many	-	TRBJ2-7	CSARDRAGTYEQYF	TGCAGTGCTAGAGATAGGGCAGGGACCTACGAGCAGTACTTC
TRBV15	many	-	TRBJ1-5	CATGGRPQHF	TGTGCCACCGGGGGGCGGCCCCAGCATTTT
TRBV6-1	few	-	TRBJ2-7	CATKGLPHEQYF	TGTGCCACGAAAGGACTCCCCCACGAGCAGTACTTC
TRBV29-1	-	-	TRBJ2-6	CSAYSGANVLTF	TGCAGCGCCTACTCTGGGGCCAACGTCCTGACTTTC
TRBV11-3	many	TRBD1	TRBJ1-1	CASSSRDRNTEAFF	TGTGCCAGCAGCTCCCGGGACAGAAACACTGAAGCTTTCTTT
TRBV13	many	-	TRBJ1-4	CASSLRGLGNEKLFF	TGTGCCAGCAGCTTAAGGGGATTGGGAAATGAAAAACTGTTTTTT
TRBV2	many	-	TRBJ2-7	CASRVGGGYEQYF	TGTGCCAGCAGGGTGGGAGGGGGCTACGAGCAGTACTTC
TRBV9	many	TRBD2	TRBJ2-6	CASSERLGTSYSGANVLTF	TGTGCCAGCAGCGAACGTCTGGGGACTAGCTACTCTGGGGCCAACGTCCTGACTTTC
TRBV2	-	TRBD2	TRBJ2-7	CAGGLAGAREQYF	TGTGCCGGCGGACTAGCAGGGGCTCGCGAGCAGTACTTC
TRBV27	few	TRBD1	TRBJ2-7	CASSSRDRGSEQYF	TGTGCCAGCTCAAGTCGGGACAGGGGAAGCGAGCAGTACTTC
TRBV6-1	-	-	TRBJ2-2	CASSRGTPGTGTGELFF	TGTGCCAGCAGCCGCGGGACTCCGGGTACGGGCACCGGGGAGCTGTTTTTT
TRBV6-1	few	-	TRBJ1-2	CASSPGTGFGGYTF	TGTGCCAGCAGTCCCGGGACGGGATTTGGCGGCTACACCTTC
TRBV30	-	-	TRBJ2-1	CAWSSSGIRQFF	TGTGCCTGGAGTTCCTCAGGTATTCGGCAGTTCTTC
TRBV7-9	many	-	TRBJ2-2	CASSLITVGELFF	TGTGCCAGCAGCTTAATAACGGTCGGGGAGCTGTTTTTT
TRBV28	-	-	TRBJ2-7	CASSLESYEQYF	TGTGCCAGCAGCCTAGAATCCTACGAGCAGTACTTC
TRBV6-1	many	-	TRBJ1-4	CASSEAVRGGEKLFF	TGTGCCAGCAGTGAAGCAGTCAGGGGAGGGGAAAAACTGTTTTTT
TRBV20-1	many	-	TRBJ2-7	CSASGSSYEQYF	TGCAGTGCTAGCGGGAGCTCCTACGAGCAGTACTTC
TRBV5-1	many	TRBD2	TRBJ2-7	CASSKEAGGLWDEQYF	TGCGCCAGCAGCAAGGAAGCGGGAGGTCTCTGGGACGAGCAGTACTTC
TRBV7-2	many	TRBD2	TRBJ2-7	CASSLNGLGLAGKYEQYF	TGTGCCAGCAGCCTCAACGGTCTTGGACTAGCGGGAAAGTACGAGCAGTACTTC
TRBV4-2	many	-	TRBJ2-1	CASSQEWEAEEFF	TGTGCCAGCAGCCAGGAATGGGAGGCGGAGGAGTTCTTC
TRBV19	many	-	TRBJ2-7	CASRLQGTYEQYF	TGTGCCAGTAGGTTGCAAGGGACCTACGAGCAGTACTTC
TRBV19	many	-	TRBJ1-1	CASTPGGTEAFF	TGTGCCAGTACTCCCGGGGGAACTGAAGCTTTCTTT
TRBV10-3	many	-	TRBJ1-1	CAISESHGRGTEAFF	TGTGCCATCAGTGAGTCTCACGGCAGGGGAACTGAAGCTTTCTTT
TRBV3-1	many	TRBD2	TRBJ2-2	CASSAGDSWNTGELFF	TGTGCCAGCAGCGCGGGGGACTCTTGGAACACCGGGGAGCTGTTTTTT
TRBV28	many	TRBD1	TRBJ1-5	CASISSQGANQPQHF	TGTGCCAGCATTTCGTCCCAGGGGGCAAATCAGCCCCAGCATTTT